This T cell receptor (beta chain) is drawn from a study of metastatic and nonmetastatic thyroid tumors. Study summary: Where malignant and benign thyroid patients were concerned, repertoires were compared across blood and tumor or nodule tissue.

Ten or more counts support this clone. Its antigen is as yet unknown. TCRdb recomputed clones from the PCR reads via MiXCR. The sample lists nearly 35,000 clones, roughly a sixth occurring once. None of the patients had undergone any treatment ahead of thyroid surgery. Regarding the study as a whole: Benign nodules were reported to have significantly lower TCR beta diversity than malignant thyroid tumors, in blood and tumor.

The sequenced sample was blood. This receptor was obtained from a female donor with papillary thyroid cancer or a benign thyroid nodule (not recorded which). Some clones in this sample may be carry-over from other donors' samples.

The CDR3 DNA is TGTGCCAGCAGTCCAGGGGGCGTACTCTATGGCTACACCTTC. Protein: CASSPGGVLYGYTF. The chain links TRBV12-3 or TRBV12-4 to TRBJ1-2, with 8 nucleotides matching TRBD1. Unmatched junction bases numbered 6, after V lost 5 bases and J lost 4 bases. The CDR3 totals 14 residues.